The present T cell receptor beta chain was sequenced within a study of cytomegalovirus exposure and HLA in healthy donors. Findings and limits, study-wide: In a later analysis, an Asian-associated ancestry cluster reportedly showed fewer N-insertions than the approximately 640-donor mean. The study labeled more than 150 TCR beta chains cytomegalovirus-associated.

As for this clone: As yet, its antigen is unknown.

The PCR employed 60 Vbeta primers together with 13 Jbeta primers. The repertoire was sequenced with immunoSEQ multiplex PCR; TCRdb's copy has only in-frame clones and lacks some. Of approximately 170,000 clones listed, almost 80% were seen once; the top ten hold approximately 10%. The V gene's germline CDR1 is LNHDA and CDR2 SQIVND (reference sequence). The germline V and J ends were trimmed by 8 bases and 1 base, with 17 bases remaining between them. The CDR3 is 15 residues long. The receptor was derived from a man between 18 and 35 years old in good health and CMV-seropositive. V and J are TRBV19 and TRBJ1-1; the D gene is possibly TRBD1 (5 bases). Material for sequencing was PBMCs. The CDR3 DNA reads as TGTGCCAGTTGCAGGGTGGACGTCGAGAACACTGAAGCTTTCTTT. Its protein is CASCRVDVENTEAFF.